The source of this T cell receptor beta chain is a study of T cell responses to AZD1222 COVID-19 vaccine. Points on this clone: The antigen is not known.

This CDR3 spans 18 amino acids. Germline-derived CDR1 and CDR2 are LGHDT and YNNKEL (reference sequence). Trimming took 0 bases from V and 0 from J, leaving 15 bases between them. Whole-study findings and limits: All repertoire sampling was performed exclusively after the peak T cell response. Nearly half of the spike-specific TCRs reportedly recognize variant regions that carry no mutations. It should be noted that donors were predominantly white British and more often female, and clonal diversity was possibly underestimated.

The assay was immunoSEQ multiplex PCR, and TCRdb's table has in-frame clones only and misses some. The table records 100,000 to 150,000 clones, 84% of them present only once. V is TRBV3-1 (or the pseudogene TRBV3-2) and J is TRBJ1-5; D is possibly TRBD1 (5 bases). The specimen comprised peripheral blood, sampled 28 days after the second AZD1222 dose. This TCR was sampled from an adult who received the AZD1222 COVID-19 vaccine. CDR3 region: CASSQDRQLMFSNQPQHF. Written as DNA, the CDR3 is TGTGCCAGCAGCCAAGATAGACAGCTCATGTTTAGCAATCAGCCCCAGCATTTT.